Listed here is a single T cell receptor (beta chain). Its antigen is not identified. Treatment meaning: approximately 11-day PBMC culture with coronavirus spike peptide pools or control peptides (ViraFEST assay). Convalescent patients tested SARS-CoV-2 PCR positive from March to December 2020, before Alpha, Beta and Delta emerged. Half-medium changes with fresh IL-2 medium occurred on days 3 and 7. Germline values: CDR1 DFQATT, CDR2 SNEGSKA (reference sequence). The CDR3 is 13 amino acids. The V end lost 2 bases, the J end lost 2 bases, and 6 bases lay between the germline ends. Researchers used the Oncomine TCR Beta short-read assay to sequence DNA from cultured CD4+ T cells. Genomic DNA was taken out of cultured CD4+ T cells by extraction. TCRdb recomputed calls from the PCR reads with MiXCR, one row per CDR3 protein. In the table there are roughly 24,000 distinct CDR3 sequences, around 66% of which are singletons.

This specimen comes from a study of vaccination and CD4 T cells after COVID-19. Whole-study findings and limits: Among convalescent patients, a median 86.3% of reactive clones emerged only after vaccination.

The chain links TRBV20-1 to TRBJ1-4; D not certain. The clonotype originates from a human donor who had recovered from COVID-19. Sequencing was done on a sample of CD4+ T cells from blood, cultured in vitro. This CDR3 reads CSARRPTNEKLFF. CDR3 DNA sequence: TGCAGTGCTAGAAGGCCTACTAATGAAAAACTGTTTTTT.